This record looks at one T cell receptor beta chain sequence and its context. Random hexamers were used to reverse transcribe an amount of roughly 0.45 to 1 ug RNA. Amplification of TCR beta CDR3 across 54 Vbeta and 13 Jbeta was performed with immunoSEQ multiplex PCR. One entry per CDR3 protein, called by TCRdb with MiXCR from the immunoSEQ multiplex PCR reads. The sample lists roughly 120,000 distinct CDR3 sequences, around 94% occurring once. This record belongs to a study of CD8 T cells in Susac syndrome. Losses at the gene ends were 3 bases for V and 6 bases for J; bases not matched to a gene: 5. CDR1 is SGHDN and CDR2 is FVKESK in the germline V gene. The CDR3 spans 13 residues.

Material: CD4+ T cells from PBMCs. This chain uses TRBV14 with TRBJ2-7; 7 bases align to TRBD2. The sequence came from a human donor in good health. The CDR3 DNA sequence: TGTGCCAGCAGCCACGTCGGCGGGGGCGAGCAGTACTTC. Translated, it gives CASSHVGGGEQYF.